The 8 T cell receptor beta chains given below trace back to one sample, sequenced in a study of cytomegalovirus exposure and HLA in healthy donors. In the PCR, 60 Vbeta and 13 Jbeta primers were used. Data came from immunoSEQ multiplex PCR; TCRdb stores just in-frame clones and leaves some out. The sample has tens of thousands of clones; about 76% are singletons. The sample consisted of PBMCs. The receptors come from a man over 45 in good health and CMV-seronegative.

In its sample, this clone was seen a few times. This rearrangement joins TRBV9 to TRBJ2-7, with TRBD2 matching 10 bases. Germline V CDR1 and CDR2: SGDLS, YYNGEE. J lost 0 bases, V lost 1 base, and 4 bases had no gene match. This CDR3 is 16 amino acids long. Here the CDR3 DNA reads TGTGCCAGCAGCGTAAGCGGGGGGGGTCCCTCCTACGAGCAGTACTTC. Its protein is CASSVSGGGPSYEQYF.

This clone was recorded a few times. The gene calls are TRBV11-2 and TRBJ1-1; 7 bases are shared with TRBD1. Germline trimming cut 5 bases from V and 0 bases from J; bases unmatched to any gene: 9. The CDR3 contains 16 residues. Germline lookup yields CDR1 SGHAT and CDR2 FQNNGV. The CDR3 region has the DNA TGTGCCAGCAGCCCCTGGGACAGCTCCATGAACACTGAAGCTTTCTTT. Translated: CASSPWDSSMNTEAFF.

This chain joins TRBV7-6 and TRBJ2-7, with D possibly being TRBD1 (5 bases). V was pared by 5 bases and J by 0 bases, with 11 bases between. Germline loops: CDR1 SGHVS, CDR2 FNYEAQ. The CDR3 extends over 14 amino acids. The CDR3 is CASSTDISSYEQYF. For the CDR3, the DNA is TGTGCCAGCAGCACGGACATTAGCTCCTACGAGCAGTACTTC.

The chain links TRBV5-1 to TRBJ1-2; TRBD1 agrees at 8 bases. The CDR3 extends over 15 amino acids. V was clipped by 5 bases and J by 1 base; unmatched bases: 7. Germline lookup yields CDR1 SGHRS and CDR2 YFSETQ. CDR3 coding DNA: TGCGCCAGCAGGGAGACAGGGGCGGGTAACTATGGCTACACCTTC. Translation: CASRETGAGNYGYTF. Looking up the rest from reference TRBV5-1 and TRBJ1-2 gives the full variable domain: KAGVTQTPRYLIKTRGQQVTLSCSPISGHRSVSWYQQTPGQGLQFLFEYFSETQRNKGNFPGRFSGRQFSNSRSEMNVSTLELGDSALYLCASRETGAGNYGYTFGSGTRLTVV.

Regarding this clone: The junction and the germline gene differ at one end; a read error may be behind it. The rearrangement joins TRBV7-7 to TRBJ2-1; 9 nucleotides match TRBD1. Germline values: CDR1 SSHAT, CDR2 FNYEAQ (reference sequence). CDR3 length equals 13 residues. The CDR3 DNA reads TGTGCTAGCAGCCCGGACAGGGGCAATGAGCAGTTCTTC. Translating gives CASSPDRGNEQFF.

CDR3 in amino acids: CASSALAGGLNIQYF. In nucleotides, the CDR3 is TGTGCCAGTAGTGCCCTAGCGGGGGGGCTCAACATTCAGTACTTC. V gene TRBV19 combines with J gene TRBJ2-4; TRBD2 matches at 12 bases. The germline CDR1 and CDR2 sequences are LNHDA and SQIVND (reference sequence). CDR3 length equals 15 residues. The V segment lost 5 bases and the J segment 7 bases; nucleotides outside the gene matches: 6. The entire variable domain, with the rest obtained from reference TRBV19 and TRBJ2-4, is as follows: DGGITQSPKYLFRKEGQNVTLSCEQNLNHDAMYWYRQDPGQGLRLIYYSQIVNDFQKGDIAEGYSVSREKKESFPLTVTSAQKNPTAFYLCASSALAGGLNIQYFGAGTRLSVL.

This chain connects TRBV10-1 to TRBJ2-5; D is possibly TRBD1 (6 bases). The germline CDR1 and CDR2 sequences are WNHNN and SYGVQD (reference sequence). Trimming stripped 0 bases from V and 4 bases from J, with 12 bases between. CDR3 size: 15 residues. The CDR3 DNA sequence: TGCGCCAGCAGTGAGTCGGGGGCAGTTACAGAGACCCAGTACTTC. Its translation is CASSESGAVTETQYF.

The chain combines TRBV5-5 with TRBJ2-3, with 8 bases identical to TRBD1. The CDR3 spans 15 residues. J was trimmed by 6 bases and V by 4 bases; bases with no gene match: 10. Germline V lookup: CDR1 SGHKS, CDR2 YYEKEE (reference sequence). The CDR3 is CASSPPPQGADTQYF. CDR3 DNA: TGTGCCAGCAGCCCCCCGCCCCAGGGGGCGGATACGCAGTATTTT.